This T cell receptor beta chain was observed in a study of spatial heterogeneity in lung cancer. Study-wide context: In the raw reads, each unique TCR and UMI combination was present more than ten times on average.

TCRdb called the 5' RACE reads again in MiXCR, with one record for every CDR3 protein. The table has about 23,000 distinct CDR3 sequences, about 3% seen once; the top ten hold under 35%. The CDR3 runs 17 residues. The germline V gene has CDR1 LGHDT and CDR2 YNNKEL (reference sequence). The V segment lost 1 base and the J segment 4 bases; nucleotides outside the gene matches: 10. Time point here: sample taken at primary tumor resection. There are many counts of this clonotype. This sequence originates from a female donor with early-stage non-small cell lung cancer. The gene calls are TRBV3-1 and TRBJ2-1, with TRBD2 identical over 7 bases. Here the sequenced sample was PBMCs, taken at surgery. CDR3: CASSQGGVTSVYNEQFF. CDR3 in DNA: TGTGCCAGCAGCCAAGGAGGGGTAACTAGCGTATACAATGAGCAGTTCTTC.